Shown below are 3 T cell receptor beta chains from a single sample sequenced in a study of shared clonotypes between healthy human individuals (dated by TCRdb to the early 2020s). Preparation of the library involved the immunoSEQ multiplex PCR assay. As stored in TCRdb, this immuneACCESS dataset retains in-frame rearrangements with V and J assigned. A fraction of the clones does not appear; measured against another copy, unresolved V genes explain less than half of the discrepancy, and the remainder lacks a known reason. The sample records a few million clones, approximately 90% of which are singletons. The leading ten clones occupy roughly 0.15% of the sample. The sequencing sample was made of naive CD4+ T cells sorted from blood. Explained via the paper, the cell subset or site label denotes: CD45RA+ positively selected. The receptor source for this set is a man aged 18 to 29 in good health.

The chain links TRBV2 to TRBJ2-1, with TRBD2 identical over 12 bases. Looked up from germline, CDR1 is SNHLY and CDR2 is FYNNEI. The CDR3 is made up of 15 amino acids. The V and J ends lost 7 bases and 8 bases, in that order; junction bases with no gene match: 9. CDR3 in DNA: TGTGCCAGCACCCCAGGGACTAGCGGGTCCCATGAGCAGTTCTTC. Its protein product is CASTPGTSGSHEQFF.

This clone was counted between two and nine times. Other nucleotide sequences in the sample specify the same CDR3. The chain uses TRBV14 and TRBJ1-1, with D unresolved. The CDR3 loop spans 13 amino acids. Trimming removed 1 base from V and 1 base from J, with 4 bases in between. Germline CDR1 is SGHDN and CDR2 is FVKESK. In DNA, the CDR3 is TGTGCCAGCAGCCAAGGGCGGAACACTGAAGCTTTCTTT. It is translated as CASSQGRNTEAFF. Variable domain in full (rest from reference TRBV14 and TRBJ1-1): EAGVTQFPSHSVIEKGQTVTLRCDPISGHDNLYWYRRVMGKEIKFLLHFVKESKQDESGMPNNRFLAERTGGTYSTLKVQPAELEDSGVYFCASSQGRNTEAFFGQGTRLTVV.

The rearrangement uses TRBV18 and TRBJ2-7; TRBD1 is a possible D gene (6 bases). CDR1 and CDR2 from the germline V gene are KGHSH and LQKENI. V was pared by 1 base and J by 5 bases, with 15 bases between. CDR3 size: 15 residues. CDR3 sequence reads: CASSPRDGTYNEQYF. In nucleotides, the CDR3 is TGTGCCAGCTCACCACGGGATGGGACATATAACGAGCAGTACTTC.